The 26 T cell receptor beta chains below were found in one sample sequenced in a study of cytomegalovirus exposure and HLA in healthy donors. The protocol was immunoSEQ multiplex PCR, while the TCRdb copy is restricted to in-frame clones and leaves out a portion. The repertoire holds more than 80,000 clones, with about 87% as singletons. Sequencing input: PBMCs. Receptors originate from a woman between 18 and 29 years old in good health and CMV-seropositive.

This clone was detected only a few times. V and J are TRBV27 and TRBJ1-5; D is unresolved. Germline CDR1 reads MNHEY; CDR2 reads SMNVEV (reference sequence). This CDR3 region has 14 residues. Trimming took off 2 bases at V and 4 bases at J, with 9 bases between the two ends. The CDR3 DNA follows: TGTGCCAGCAGTTTACATGGCGGGAATCAGCCCCAGCATTTT. Translating gives CASSLHGGNQPQHF.

The chain uses TRBV6-6 and TRBJ2-7; possibly TRBD2 for D (6 bases). The CDR3 covers 13 residues. Trimming pared 6 bases from V and 5 bases from J, leaving 14 bases between. The germline V gene has CDR1 MNHNY and CDR2 SVGAGI (reference sequence). Written as DNA, the CDR3 is TGTGCCAGCAGGGGGGGTCCTATTGACGAGCAGTACGTC. Its protein product is CASRGGPIDEQYV.

The chain carries TRBV18 and TRBJ2-1, with TRBD2 identical over 12 bases. With 2 bases clipped from V and 6 bases from J, the junction kept 5 bases outside the gene matches. The CDR3 has 16 residues. Germline CDR1 and CDR2: KGHSH and LQKENI. CDR3 sequence (DNA): TGTGCCAGCTCACCATCGACTAGCGGGGGACCCAATGAGCAGTTCTTC. Its protein is CASSPSTSGGPNEQFF.

The gene calls are TRBV29-1 and TRBJ1-2; TRBD1 is a possible D gene (5 bases). Germline V CDR1 and CDR2: SQVTM, ANQGSEA. This CDR3 comprises 13 residues. The germline V and J ends were trimmed by 0 bases and 8 bases, with 13 bases remaining between them. This CDR3 is CSVEDIGGVGYTF. The CDR3 DNA follows: TGCAGCGTTGAAGATATTGGAGGGGTAGGCTACACCTTC. The variable domain in full, completed from reference TRBV29-1 and TRBJ1-2, reads SAVISQKPSRDICQRGTSLTIQCQVDSQVTMMFWYRQQPGQSLTLIATANQGSEATYESGFVIDKFPISRPNLTFSTLTVSNMSPEDSSIYLCSVEDIGGVGYTFGSGTRLTVV.

This chain connects TRBV28 to TRBJ2-1; 9 nucleotides agree with TRBD2. The CDR3 runs 15 residues. Germline CDR1 reads MDHEN; CDR2 reads SYDVKM. V lost 2 bases, J lost 4 bases, and 3 bases stayed unmatched. CDR3 amino acids: CASSLGGGAYNEQFF. The CDR3 nucleotides are TGTGCCAGCAGTTTAGGCGGGGGGGCGTACAATGAGCAGTTCTTC.

This clone has just one count. V usage is TRBV28 and J usage is TRBJ1-2; possibly TRBD1 for D (6 bases). The V end was cut by 2 bases, the J end by 5 bases, with 9 bases between. CDR1 and CDR2 from the germline V gene are MDHEN and SYDVKM. The CDR3 extends over 13 amino acids. CDR3 region: CASSLPDSYGYTF. CDR3 DNA sequence: TGTGCCAGCAGTTTACCGGACAGTTATGGCTACACCTTC.

The chain couples TRBV28 to TRBJ2-5; 9 bases fit TRBD1. This CDR3 region has 14 residues. The germline V gene encodes CDR1 MDHEN and CDR2 SYDVKM. The junction had 4 bases not matched to a gene; V was cut back by 6 bases and J by 2 bases. The CDR3 region is CASRRDRGQETQYF. CDR3 in DNA: TGTGCCAGCAGGCGAGACAGGGGGCAAGAGACCCAGTACTTC.

J is TRBJ2-7 and V is TRBV6-5; 7 nucleotides agree with TRBD1. This CDR3 is built from 16 residues. With V trimmed by 4 bases and J by 0 bases, 9 bases remained unmatched. Germline CDR1 and CDR2: MNHEY and SVGAGI. The DNA of the CDR3 is TGTGCCAGCAGTTTCGCAGGGGGTCCAAACTCCTACGAGCAGTACTTC. Its protein product is CASSFAGGPNSYEQYF.

The chain has TRBV18 and TRBJ1-4; D is undetermined. Germline V gene lookup returns CDR1 KGHSH and CDR2 LQKENI. The germline V and J ends were trimmed by 3 bases and 5 bases, with 16 bases remaining between them. The CDR3 consists of 16 residues. The CDR3 is CASSPGAAILNEKLFF. The CDR3 DNA sequence: TGTGCCAGCTCACCCGGCGCGGCGATTTTAAATGAAAAACTGTTTTTT.

The rearrangement joins TRBV6-1 to TRBJ1-4; 8 bases map to TRBD1. Per the germline V gene, CDR1 is MNHNS and CDR2 is SASEGT. The CDR3 has 14 residues. V lost 4 bases and J lost 6; bases outside the gene matches: 4. CDR3 sequence (DNA): TGTGCCAGCAGTGCCAGGGGGCGCGATGAAAAACTGTTTTTT. Residues: CASSARGRDEKLFF.

The CDR3 protein is CASSVVGGDTGELFF. The CDR3 region has the DNA TGTGCCAGCAGCGTAGTGGGGGGGGACACCGGGGAGCTGTTTTTT. The chain links TRBV9 to TRBJ2-2, with 7 bases fitting TRBD2. Per the germline V gene, CDR1 is SGDLS and CDR2 is YYNGEE. With V trimmed by 0 bases and J by 3 bases, 2 bases remained unmatched. CDR3 length equals 15 residues.

V and J are TRBV15 and TRBJ1-5; no clear D gene. V was pared by 2 bases and J by 3 bases, with 5 bases between. In germline, CDR1 is LNHNV, CDR2 YYDKDF (reference sequence). This CDR3 is built from 13 residues. The CDR3 bases are TGTGCCACCAGCAGACAACTCAATCAGCCCCAGCATTTT. This translates into CATSRQLNQPQHF.

With respect to this clone: This same CDR3 is encoded by further DNA sequences in the sample. The chain uses TRBV6-5 and TRBJ1-1; tentative D call: TRBD1 (5 bases). The CDR3 covers 13 residues. Germline lookup yields CDR1 MNHEY and CDR2 SVGAGI. V was pared by 6 bases and J by 1 base, with 9 bases between. CDR3 in DNA: TGTGCCAGCAGCTCCGACAGGAACACTGAAGCTTTCTTT. Amino acids: CASSSDRNTEAFF.

This clone was picked up one time. The DNA for the CDR3 is TGCAGCGCCAGGATTGGTAGCGGGTACAATGAGCAGTTCTTC. Translated: CSARIGSGYNEQFF. The gene calls are TRBV29-1 and TRBJ2-1; TRBD2 matches at 7 bases. The germline CDR1 and CDR2 sequences are SQVTM and ANQGSEA. V lost 7 bases and J lost 4; bases outside the gene matches: 10. This CDR3 spans 14 amino acids.

The rearrangement uses TRBV4-1 and TRBJ2-7; TRBD1 matches at 9 bases. The V gene's germline CDR1 is MGHRA and CDR2 YSYEKL. Germline trimming cut 4 bases from V and 3 bases from J; bases unmatched to any gene: 4. The CDR3 runs to 14 residues. CDR3 sequence: CASSPGQGGYEQYV. CDR3 coding DNA: TGCGCCAGCAGCCCGGGACAGGGAGGCTACGAGCAGTACGTC.

This chain joins TRBV6-5 and TRBJ1-5; D might be TRBD1 (6 bases). Trimming cost V 5 bases and J 6 bases, with 17 bases left between them. Germline CDR1 reads MNHEY; CDR2 reads SVGAGI. This CDR3 is 15 amino acids long. CDR3 sequence: CASSQIQGLGQPQHF. For the CDR3, the DNA is TGTGCCAGCAGTCAAATACAGGGCTTGGGTCAGCCCCAGCATTTT.

The gene calls are TRBV6-5 and TRBJ1-4; TRBD1 aligns across 7 bases. The length of the CDR3 is 14 residues. The ends lost 7 bases at V and 3 bases at J; junction bases unmatched: 5. CDR1 is MNHEY, CDR2 SVGAGI, per germline. The CDR3 DNA is TGTGCCAGCAATCAGGGGGGATCTAATGAAAAACTGTTTTTT. This encodes CASNQGGSNEKLFF.

The V gene is TRBV7-2, the J gene TRBJ2-7; tentative D call: TRBD1 (5 bases). Between the trimmed V and J ends, which lost 3 bases and 3 bases, there was a span of 9 bases. The CDR3 loop spans 13 amino acids. Germline V gene lookup returns CDR1 SGHTA and CDR2 FQGNSA. Here the CDR3 reads CASSFGQSYEQYF. CDR3 sequence (DNA): TGTGCCAGCAGCTTCGGACAAAGCTACGAGCAGTACTTC.

The chain recombines TRBV5-6 with TRBJ1-1; D is ambiguous. Germline CDR1 and CDR2: SGHDT and YYEEEE. Trimming took off 4 bases at V and 0 bases at J, with 7 bases between the two ends. This CDR3 contains 13 residues. DNA for the CDR3: TGTGCCAGCAGCCTAGAGGTGAACACTGAAGCTTTCTTT. Residues: CASSLEVNTEAFF.

The J gene is TRBJ1-2, the V gene TRBV7-9; 7 nucleotides agree with TRBD1. Trimming took 4 bases from V and 3 from J; bases not matched to a gene: 5. CDR1 SEHNR and CDR2 FQNEAQ come from the germline V gene (reference sequence). This CDR3 region has 14 residues. CDR3 sequence (DNA): TGTGCCAGCAGCTCGTCGGACAGGTACTATGGCTACACCTTC. It encodes CASSSSDRYYGYTF.

This clone was seen just once. The V call is TRBV19, the J call TRBJ1-2, with a tentative D call TRBD1 (5 bases). There are 13 residues in the CDR3. Germline values: CDR1 LNHDA, CDR2 SQIVND (reference sequence). The V gene lost 1 base and the J gene lost 7 bases, with 10 bases spanning the gap. CDR3 in amino acids: CASSIGGSGGYTF. CDR3 bases: TGTGCCAGTAGTATAGGGGGCAGTGGTGGCTACACCTTC.

CDR3 in amino acids: CASSQVLHMNTEAFF. The CDR3 nucleotides read TGCGCCAGCAGCCAAGTTCTTCACATGAACACTGAAGCTTTCTTT. V usage is TRBV4-3 and J usage is TRBJ1-1; D unresolved. This CDR3 has 15 residues. V lost 1 base and J lost 0, with 9 bases in between. Germline CDR1 is LGHNA and CDR2 is YSLEER.

The V and J genes are TRBV19 and TRBJ1-5; D not certain. This CDR3 spans 14 amino acids. V shed 5 bases and J shed 6 bases, with 14 bases lying between them. The germline CDR1 and CDR2 sequences are LNHDA and SQIVND (reference sequence). The CDR3 nucleotides are TGTGCCAGTAGTGCCAGACAAAGCGGTCAGCCCCAGCATTTT. Translated: CASSARQSGQPQHF.

The chain employs TRBV28 and TRBJ2-6; D is unclear. Trimming took 6 bases from V and 4 from J, leaving 7 bases between them. The CDR3 runs to 13 residues. Germline-derived CDR1 and CDR2 are MDHEN and SYDVKM. The CDR3 protein is CASRETGANVLTF. Written as DNA, the CDR3 is TGTGCCAGCAGAGAAACAGGGGCCAACGTCCTGACTTTC.

The chain couples TRBV13 to TRBJ1-6; D possibly corresponds to TRBD1 (5 bases). The germline CDR1 and CDR2 sequences are PRHDT and FYEKMQ (reference sequence). V was cut by 4 bases and J by 7 bases, with 20 bases left in between. CDR3 length: 17 amino acids. DNA of the CDR3: TGTGCCAGCAGCTCGGGTAGGAGGGGTTCATACAATTCACCCCTCCACTTT. Protein product: CASSSGRRGSYNSPLHF.

This chain uses TRBV19 with TRBJ1-1; 9 positions agree with TRBD1. There are 15 residues in the CDR3. In germline, CDR1 is LNHDA, CDR2 SQIVND (reference sequence). V gave up 4 bases and J gave up 4 bases; unmatched junction bases: 7. The CDR3 here is CASSSPDRGITEAFF. The CDR3 DNA follows: TGTGCCAGTAGTAGCCCAGACAGGGGGATCACTGAAGCTTTCTTT. The whole variable domain, filled in from reference TRBV19 and TRBJ1-1, reads DGGITQSPKYLFRKEGQNVTLSCEQNLNHDAMYWYRQDPGQGLRLIYYSQIVNDFQKGDIAEGYSVSREKKESFPLTVTSAQKNPTAFYLCASSSPDRGITEAFFGQGTRLTVV.